The 5 T cell receptor beta chains given below trace back to one sample, sequenced in a study of T cell responses to AZD1222 COVID-19 vaccine. The repertoire was sequenced with immunoSEQ multiplex PCR; TCRdb's copy has only in-frame clones and lacks some. The data contain some 120,000 clones, more than 85% of them singletons. Source: peripheral blood, taken on day 0 of AZD1222 vaccination. The receptors shown here come from an adult in good health.

The gene calls are TRBV29-1 and TRBJ1-1; no reliable D call. Germline lookup yields CDR1 SQVTM and CDR2 ANQGSEA. The CDR3 is 12 amino acids. V was pared by 3 bases and J by 0 bases, with 5 bases between. This CDR3 is CSVDKVNTEAFF. The CDR3 region has the DNA TGCAGCGTTGATAAGGTGAACACTGAAGCTTTCTTT.

The chain employs TRBV24-1 and TRBJ2-1; D unresolved. With 9 bases removed from V and 5 bases from J, the gap between germline ends came to 4 bases. Germline V lookup: CDR1 KGHDR, CDR2 SFDVKD. The CDR3 length is 10 residues. CDR3 loop: CATGDNEQFF. For the CDR3, the DNA is TGTGCCACCGGAGACAATGAGCAGTTCTTC.

J is TRBJ1-2 and V is TRBV7-9, with D perhaps matching TRBD1 (5 bases). V dropped 3 bases and J dropped 9 bases, with 11 bases sitting between them. The CDR3 is 12 amino acids. The germline V gene has CDR1 SEHNR and CDR2 FQNEAQ (reference sequence). The CDR3 coding sequence is TGTGCCAGCAGCTTTGACAGTGTTCGCTACACCTTC. It specifies CASSFDSVRYTF.

V usage is TRBV7-3 and J usage is TRBJ2-7; D could derive from TRBD1 or TRBD2 (5 bases each). Trimming shortened V by 5 bases and J by 5 bases, and 13 bases separated the two germline ends. The CDR3 contains 13 residues. The V gene's germline CDR1 is SGHTA and CDR2 FQGTGA. Written as DNA, the CDR3 is TGTGCCAGCAGCCCTGGGACGAGTGACGAGCAGTACTTC. It translates to CASSPGTSDEQYF.

CDR3: CASSQVQRLAGGLTGELFF. The CDR3 DNA reads TGTGCCAGCAGCCAAGTTCAACGACTAGCGGGAGGACTGACCGGGGAGCTGTTTTTT. The chain links TRBV14 to TRBJ2-2, with 13 bases aligning to TRBD2. This CDR3 has 19 residues. The germline V gene has CDR1 SGHDN and CDR2 FVKESK. V trimming: 1 base; J trimming: 5 bases; junction bases outside the gene matches: 10.